Listed below are T cell receptor beta chains from one sample, sequenced in a study of vaccination and CD4 T cells after COVID-19. Antigens for these TCRs are unknown. TCRdb re-analysed the PCR reads in MiXCR, keeping a single row per CDR3 protein. The sample lists about 14,000 distinct CDR3 sequences, roughly 28% occurring once. Sequenced material: cultured CD4+ T cells from blood. Receptors originate from a human donor with COVID-19. The CDR3 runs from the conserved cysteine through the conserved F or W. A D gene is named only where the DNA matches it firmly. The size of a clone is reported for some rows only, either as once, few or many, or as a class for expanded clones.

J	V	size	D	DNA	CDR3
TRBJ1-1	TRBV29-1	-	-	TGCAGCGCCCTGGGGGGGGGACGGACTGAAGCTTTCTTT	CSALGGGRTEAFF
TRBJ1-4	TRBV6-5	-	-	TGTGCCAGCAGTTACTCAGGGGGAACTAATGAAAAACTGTTTTTT	CASSYSGGTNEKLFF
TRBJ2-5	TRBV11-2	few	TRBD2	TGTGCCAGCAGCCGCCTACTAGCGGGGGAAAGCGTAGAGACCCAGTACTTC	CASSRLLAGESVETQYF
TRBJ2-3	TRBV5-6	-	TRBD1	TGTGCCAGCAGCTTGCTAAGACAGGGGGCGACCACAGATACGCAGTATTTT	CASSLLRQGATTDTQYF
TRBJ2-5	TRBV6-5	few	TRBD2	TGTGCCAGCAGTTACATTGGCGGGGGGCAAGAGACCCAGTACTTC	CASSYIGGGQETQYF
TRBJ1-1	TRBV7-2	few	-	TGTGCCAGCAGCTTGGGACAAGCGAACACTGAAGCTTTCTTT	CASSLGQANTEAFF
TRBJ2-2	TRBV20-1	few	-	TGCAGTGCGAGGACAGGGAGGGCCGGGGAGCTGTTTTTT	CSARTGRAGELFF
TRBJ1-1	TRBV6-2/TRBV6-3	-	-	TGTGCCAGCAGTCAAGGGGTGGGAACGGCTGAAGCTTTCTTT	CASSQGVGTAEAFF
TRBJ1-2	TRBV7-6	few	-	TGTGCCAGCAGCTTAGGAGGACAGCTAAACGGCTACACCTTC	CASSLGGQLNGYTF
TRBJ2-3	TRBV6-2/TRBV6-3	-	-	TGTGCCAGCAGTTCCCACACAGATACGCAGTATTTT	CASSSHTDTQYF
TRBJ1-1	TRBV27	few	-	TGTGCCAGCAGTTTATTTGGGATCAACTTCGCTGAAGCTTTCTTT	CASSLFGINFAEAFF
TRBJ2-2	TRBV5-4	-	TRBD2	TGTGCCAGCAGCCTTAGCGGGGGGAAGGAGCTGTTTTTT	CASSLSGGKELFF
TRBJ1-5	TRBV12-3/TRBV12-4	-	TRBD1	TGTGCCAGCAGTCCAACAGGGGCGGGCAATCAGCCCCAGCATTTT	CASSPTGAGNQPQHF
TRBJ1-1	TRBV11-3	-	-	TGTGCCAGCAGCTCCCGGGCCCCAGGGGTGGGCACTGAAGCTTTCTTT	CASSSRAPGVGTEAFF
TRBJ2-7	TRBV7-6	-	-	TGTGCCAGCAGCCCGAGATCCGGGGCCTACGAGCAGTACTTC	CASSPRSGAYEQYF
TRBJ1-3	TRBV29-1	-	-	TGCAGCGTTATCCGGGACTCTGGAGGAAACACCATATATTTT	CSVIRDSGGNTIYF
TRBJ1-2	TRBV20-1	-	TRBD1	TGCAGTGCCAGGGACAGTGCCTTCTATGGCTACACCTTC	CSARDSAFYGYTF
TRBJ2-3	TRBV6-1	-	TRBD2	TGTGCCAGCAGATCGGGGACTAGCGGGTTCAAGGATACGCAGTATTTT	CASRSGTSGFKDTQYF
TRBJ1-6	TRBV6-5	-	-	TGTGCCAGCAGTTCGACAGAAAATTCACCCCTCCACTTT	CASSSTENSPLHF
TRBJ2-5	TRBV30	few	-	TGTGCCTGGAGATCGAGCGAAGAGACCCAGTACTTC	CAWRSSEETQYF
TRBJ1-2	TRBV2	-	TRBD1	TGTGCCAGCAGGGCGACAGGGACGGGTGGCTACACCTTC	CASRATGTGGYTF
TRBJ1-2	TRBV11-3	-	-	TGTGCCAGCAGCCGGGGAACGGACTCCCATCCCACCTTC	CASSRGTDSHPTF
TRBJ2-3	TRBV14	-	-	TGTGCCAGCAGCCCGTTGACCGGGGCAGATACGCAGTATTTT	CASSPLTGADTQYF
TRBJ1-3	TRBV7-2	few	-	TGTGCCAGCAGCCGGGACCGGACGTCGGGAAACACCATATATTTT	CASSRDRTSGNTIYF
TRBJ1-2	TRBV12-3/TRBV12-4	-	-	TGTGCCAGCAGTTTAGTCAACTATGGCTACACCTTC	CASSLVNYGYTF
TRBJ1-5	TRBV19	-	-	TGTGCCAGTAGTATCCCGGACAGAAAGAGGAACCAGCCCCAGCATTTT	CASSIPDRKRNQPQHF
TRBJ2-2	TRBV29-1	few	TRBD1	TGCAGCGTTTACCGGGACAGGGGCTTTACCGGGGAGCTGTTTTTT	CSVYRDRGFTGELFF
TRBJ2-7	TRBV18	-	-	TGTGCCAGCTCATCCCAGGGACCCTACGAGCAGTACTTC	CASSSQGPYEQYF
TRBJ2-4	TRBV19	-	-	TGTGCCAGTAGTATAGATAGCTCGGCAGGTCAAGGGGCCAAAAACATTCAGTACTTC	CASSIDSSAGQGAKNIQYF
TRBJ2-2	TRBV20-1	-	-	TGCAGTGCTAGCACAGACACCGGGGAGCTGTTTTTT	CSASTDTGELFF
TRBJ1-6	TRBV14	-	-	TGTGCCAGCAGCCCTACTGTCGGTGTATATTCACCCCTCCACTTT	CASSPTVGVYSPLHF
TRBJ2-2	TRBV4-2	-	-	TGTGCCAGCAGCCAAGAAGGGGGGGACACCGGGGAGCTGTTTTTT	CASSQEGGDTGELFF
TRBJ1-2	TRBV11-2	-	-	TGTGCCAGCAGCAAACCTGGGGGGGCGGAAGGCTACACCTTC	CASSKPGGAEGYTF
TRBJ2-3	TRBV11-3	-	-	TGTGCCAGCAGCCCCGGGACAATACGGGATACGCAGTATTTT	CASSPGTIRDTQYF
TRBJ2-6	TRBV5-1	few	TRBD2	TGCGCCAGCAGCTTGGCCGGGAGGGATGGGGCCAACGTCCTGACTTTC	CASSLAGRDGANVLTF
TRBJ1-6	TRBV6-5	few	-	TGTGCCAGCAGTTCTGTGGGCTCCTATAATTCACCCCTCCACTTT	CASSSVGSYNSPLHF
TRBJ1-2	TRBV28	once	-	TGTGCCAGCAGATTTGGGTATGACTATGGCTACACCTTC	CASRFGYDYGYTF
TRBJ2-7	TRBV6-1	-	-	TGTGCCAGCAGGATTGGGCAGGGGACCTACGAGCAGTACTTC	CASRIGQGTYEQYF
TRBJ2-3	TRBV12-3/TRBV12-4	few	-	TGTGCCAGCAGTCCCCGGGATAGAGATACGCAGTATTTT	CASSPRDRDTQYF
TRBJ1-1	TRBV7-3	few	TRBD1	TGTGCCAGCAGCTCGACCCCGGGACAGGGGGCTTTCTTT	CASSSTPGQGAFF